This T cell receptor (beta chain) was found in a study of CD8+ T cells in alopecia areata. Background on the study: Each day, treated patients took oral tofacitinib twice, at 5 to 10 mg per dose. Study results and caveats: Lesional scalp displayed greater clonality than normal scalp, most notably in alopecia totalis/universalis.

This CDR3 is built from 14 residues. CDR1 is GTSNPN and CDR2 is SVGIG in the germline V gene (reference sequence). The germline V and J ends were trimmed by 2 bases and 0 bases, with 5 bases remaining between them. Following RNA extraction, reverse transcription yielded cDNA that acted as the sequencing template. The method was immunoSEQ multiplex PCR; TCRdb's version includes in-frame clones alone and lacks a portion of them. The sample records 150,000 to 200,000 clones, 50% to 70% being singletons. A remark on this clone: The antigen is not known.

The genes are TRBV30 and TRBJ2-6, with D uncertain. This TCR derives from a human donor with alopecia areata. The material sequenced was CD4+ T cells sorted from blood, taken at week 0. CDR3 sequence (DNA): TGTGCCTGGAGTAGGGACTCTGGGGCCAACGTCCTGACTTTC. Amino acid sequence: CAWSRDSGANVLTF.